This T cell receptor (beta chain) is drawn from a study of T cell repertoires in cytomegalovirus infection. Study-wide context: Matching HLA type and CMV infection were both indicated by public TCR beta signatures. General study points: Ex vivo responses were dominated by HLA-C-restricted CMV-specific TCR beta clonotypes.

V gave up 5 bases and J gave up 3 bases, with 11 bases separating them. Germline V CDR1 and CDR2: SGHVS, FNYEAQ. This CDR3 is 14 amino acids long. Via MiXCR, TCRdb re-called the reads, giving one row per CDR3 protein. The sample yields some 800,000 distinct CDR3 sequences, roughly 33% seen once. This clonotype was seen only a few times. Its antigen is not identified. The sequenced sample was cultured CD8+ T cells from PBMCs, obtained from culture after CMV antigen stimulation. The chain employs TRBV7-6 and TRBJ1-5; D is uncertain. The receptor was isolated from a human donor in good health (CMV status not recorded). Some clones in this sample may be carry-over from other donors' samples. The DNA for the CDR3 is TGTGCCAGCAGCCCGCCGGGCCACAATCAGCCCCAGCATTTT. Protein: CASSPPGHNQPQHF.